A single sample is the source of the 15 T cell receptor beta chains below, sequenced in a study of blood T cell repertoires in COVID-19. Measured with immunoSEQ multiplex PCR; TCRdb has only the in-frame clones, and not every one. The table records approximately 11,000 clones, approximately 90% of them present only once. Sequencing was done on a sample of peripheral blood. Source of these receptors: a man aged 25-45 years with active or convalescent COVID-19.

The chain is built from TRBV10-3 and TRBJ2-1; 12 bases agree with TRBD2. Germline CDR1 reads ENHRY; CDR2 reads SYGVKD. CDR3 length: 13 residues. CDR3 protein: CFDLAGGRNEQFF. CDR3 bases: TGTTTTGATCTAGCGGGGGGGCGGAATGAGCAGTTCTTC.

Worth noting for this clone: The junction and the germline gene differ at one end; a read error may be behind it. The chain couples TRBV6-2 or TRBV6-3 to TRBJ2-4; 7 bases are shared with TRBD1. Germline lookup yields CDR1 MNHEY and CDR2 SVGEGT. CDR3 length: 17 amino acids. The CDR3 loop is CASSHSQGVEAKNIQYF. CDR3 nucleotide sequence: TGTGCCAGCAGTCACTCCCAGGGGGTTGAGGCCAAAAACATTCAGTACTTC.

CDR3: CASSFGQGNTEAFF. CDR3 bases: TGTGCCAGCAGCTTCGGACAGGGGAACACTGAAGCTTTCTTT. This rearrangement joins TRBV5-4 to TRBJ1-1, with TRBD1 matching 8 bases. Per the germline V gene, CDR1 is SGHNT and CDR2 is YYREEE (reference sequence). Germline trimming cut 2 bases from V and 1 base from J; bases unmatched to any gene: 1. The CDR3 has 14 residues.

V usage is TRBV3-1 (or the pseudogene TRBV3-2) and J usage is TRBJ2-1; perhaps TRBD2 as D (5 bases). CDR1 is LGHDT, CDR2 YNNKEL, per germline (reference sequence). CDR3 length equals 18 residues. The V end was cut by 2 bases, the J end by 2 bases, with 19 bases between. CDR3 amino acids: CASSQRSPGVDPYNEQFF. DNA for the CDR3: TGTGCCAGCAGCCAACGGAGTCCCGGGGTAGATCCCTACAATGAGCAGTTCTTC.

The CDR3 is CAISDGTSGANTGELFF. For the CDR3, the DNA is TGTGCCATCAGTGACGGGACTAGCGGGGCGAACACCGGGGAGCTGTTTTTT. The chain recombines TRBV10-3 with TRBJ2-2, with 13 bases that match TRBD2. Unmatched junction bases numbered 1, after V lost 3 bases and J lost 0 bases. Germline V gives CDR1 ENHRY, CDR2 SYGVKD. This CDR3 has 17 residues.

The rearrangement uses TRBV11-2 and TRBJ2-3; the match to TRBD1 covers 10 bases. The CDR3 is 18 amino acids. Looked up from germline, CDR1 is SGHAT and CDR2 is FQNNGV. With 2 bases clipped from V and 2 bases from J, the junction kept 10 bases outside the gene matches. The CDR3 DNA sequence: TGTGCCAGCAGCTTAAGGTGGATTGGACAGGGGGACACAGATACGCAGTATTTT. Encoded protein: CASSLRWIGQGDTDTQYF.

This chain uses TRBV6-5 with TRBJ1-2, with 9 bases aligning to TRBD1. Germline-derived CDR1 and CDR2 are MNHEY and SVGAGI. CDR3 length: 13 residues. J gave up 5 bases and V 6 bases, and 4 bases lay outside the gene matches. The CDR3 DNA is TGTGCCAGCAGGACAGGGGGAAGTTATGGCTACACCTTC. This encodes CASRTGGSYGYTF.

V usage is TRBV3-1 (or the pseudogene TRBV3-2) and J usage is TRBJ1-1; 8 bases are a match to TRBD1. The junction had 2 bases not matched to a gene; V was cut back by 1 base and J by 1 base. Germline V CDR1 and CDR2: LGHDT, YNNKEL (reference sequence). The CDR3 loop spans 15 amino acids. The CDR3 is CASSQAGTGNTEAFF. The DNA for the CDR3 is TGTGCCAGCAGCCAAGCCGGGACAGGGAACACTGAAGCTTTCTTT.

The chain links TRBV6-4 to TRBJ2-7; TRBD2 might be the D (5 bases). Trimming took off 3 bases at V and 12 bases at J, with 27 bases between the two ends. The CDR3 covers 16 residues. The germline V gene encodes CDR1 MRHNA and CDR2 SNTAGT. The DNA for the CDR3 is TGTGCCAGCAGTGAAGGCGCTAGCAGCCACTCTCTACGACGGTACTTC. This gives the protein CASSEGASSHSLRRYF.

The chain is built from TRBV18 and TRBJ1-3; a possible D gene is TRBD1 (6 bases). The CDR3 sequence is 15 residues long. V dropped 5 bases and J dropped 0 bases, with 11 bases sitting between them. CDR1 and CDR2 (germline): KGHSH, LQKENI. The CDR3 sequence: CASSEGTSSGNTIYF. Written as DNA, the CDR3 is TGTGCCAGCTCAGAGGGGACAAGCTCTGGAAACACCATATATTTT.

The gene calls are TRBV15 and TRBJ1-2, with 8 nucleotides matching TRBD1. The trim removed 4 bases at V and 4 bases at J, leaving 2 bases unmatched. Per the germline V gene, CDR1 is LNHNV and CDR2 is YYDKDF (reference sequence). The CDR3 sequence is 13 residues long. CDR3 residues: CATSTGQAYGYTF. DNA for the CDR3: TGTGCCACCAGCACGGGACAGGCCTATGGCTACACCTTC.

The chain carries TRBV6-5 and TRBJ2-1; TRBD1 agrees at 9 bases. The CDR3 has 14 residues. Losses at the gene ends were 5 bases for V and 7 bases for J; bases not matched to a gene: 6. Germline V CDR1 and CDR2: MNHEY, SVGAGI. The CDR3 DNA sequence: TGTGCCAGCAGTCAGGGACAGGGAAGTAATGAGCAGTTCTTC. Its translation: CASSQGQGSNEQFF.

This clone occurred once. The chain carries TRBV24-1 and TRBJ1-6; D is perhaps TRBD1 (5 bases). The germline gives CDR1 KGHDR, CDR2 SFDVKD. The CDR3 has 15 amino acids. V was trimmed by 2 bases and J by 8 bases, leaving 12 bases between them. The chain's CDR3 is CATSDYQGLHSPLHF. The CDR3 region has the DNA TGTGCCACCAGTGATTACCAGGGTTTGCATTCACCCCTCCACTTT.

CDR3 in amino acids: CASSVPPGFSGANVLTF. In DNA form, the CDR3 reads TGCGCCAGCAGCGTCCCCCCGGGGTTCTCTGGGGCCAACGTCCTGACTTTC. The V call is TRBV5-1, the J call TRBJ2-6, with D perhaps matching TRBD2 (5 bases). This CDR3 spans 17 amino acids. V was shortened by 4 bases and J by 0 bases, with 14 bases between the two germline ends. Per germline, CDR1 SGHRS and CDR2 YFSETQ.

The V and J genes are TRBV3-1 (or the pseudogene TRBV3-2) and TRBJ2-2, with D maybe TRBD1 (5 bases). CDR3 size: 15 residues. V gave up 3 bases and J gave up 6 bases, with 14 bases separating them. Per germline, CDR1 LGHDT and CDR2 YNNKEL (reference sequence). The CDR3 loop reads CASSHIAGLAGELFF. Written as DNA, the CDR3 is TGTGCCAGCAGCCATATCGCAGGGTTGGCCGGGGAGCTGTTTTTT.